This TCR beta chain was recorded in a study of cytomegalovirus exposure and HLA in healthy donors. PCR was performed using 60 Vbeta and 13 Jbeta primers. Produced via immunoSEQ multiplex PCR; TCRdb's table is partial and in-frame only. The sample records about 82,000 clones, around 79% being singletons. This receptor was taken from a male donor in good health and CMV-seropositive. The sequenced sample consisted of PBMCs.

As DNA, the CDR3 is TGTGCCAGCAGGGCCACAGATACGCAGTATTTT. Encoded protein: CASRATDTQYF. This sequence joins TRBV6-1 and TRBJ2-3, with D unclear. The germline CDR1 and CDR2 sequences are MNHNS and SASEGT. The CDR3 runs to 11 residues. Trimming removed 6 bases from V and 2 bases from J, with 3 bases in between.